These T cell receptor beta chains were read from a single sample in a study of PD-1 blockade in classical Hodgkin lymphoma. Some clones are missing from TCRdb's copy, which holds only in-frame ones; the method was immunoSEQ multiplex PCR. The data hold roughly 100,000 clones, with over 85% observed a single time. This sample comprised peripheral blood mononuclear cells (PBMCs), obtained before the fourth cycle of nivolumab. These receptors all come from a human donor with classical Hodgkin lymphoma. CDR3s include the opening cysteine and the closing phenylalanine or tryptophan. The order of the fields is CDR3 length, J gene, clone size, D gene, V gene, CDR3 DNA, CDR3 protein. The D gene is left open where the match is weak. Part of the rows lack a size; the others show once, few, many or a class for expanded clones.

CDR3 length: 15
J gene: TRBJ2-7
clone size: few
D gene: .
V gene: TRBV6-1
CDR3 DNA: TGTGCCAGCAGTGAGGTGGGGGTTCCCCTGGTCGAGCAGTACTTC
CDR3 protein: CASSEVGVPLVEQYF

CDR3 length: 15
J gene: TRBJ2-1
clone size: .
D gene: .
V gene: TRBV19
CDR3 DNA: TGTGCCAGTAGTATAGGGCGGATCCGTGACAATGAGCAGTTCTTC
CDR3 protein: CASSIGRIRDNEQFF

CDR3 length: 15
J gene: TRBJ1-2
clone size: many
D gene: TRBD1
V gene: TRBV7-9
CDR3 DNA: TGTGCCAGCAGCTTAGTCTCAGGGGGCTTCTATGGCTACACCTTC
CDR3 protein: CASSLVSGGFYGYTF

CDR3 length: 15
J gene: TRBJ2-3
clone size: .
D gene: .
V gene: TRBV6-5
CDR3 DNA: TGTGCCAGCAGTTACGGGGAGATCAGCACAGATACGCAGTATTTT
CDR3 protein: CASSYGEISTDTQYF

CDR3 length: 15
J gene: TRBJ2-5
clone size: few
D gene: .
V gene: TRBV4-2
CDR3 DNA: TGTGCCAGCAGCTTCGGGTCTTGGTACCAAGAGACCCAGTACTTC
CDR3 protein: CASSFGSWYQETQYF

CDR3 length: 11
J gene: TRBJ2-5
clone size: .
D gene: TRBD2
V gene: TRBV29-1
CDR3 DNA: TGCAGCGTCCCGGGGGGGGAGGCCCAGTACTTC
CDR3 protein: CSVPGGEAQYF

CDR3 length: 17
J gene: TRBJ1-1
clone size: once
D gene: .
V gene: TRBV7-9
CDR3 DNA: TGTGCCAGCAGCCCGTCACTCTGGGACAACTGGAACACTGAAGCTTTCTTT
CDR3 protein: CASSPSLWDNWNTEAFF

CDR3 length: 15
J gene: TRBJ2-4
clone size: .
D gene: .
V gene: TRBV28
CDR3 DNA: TGTGCCAGCAGTTTAGGATGGGTCGAGGGTAACATTCAGTACTTC
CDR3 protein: CASSLGWVEGNIQYF

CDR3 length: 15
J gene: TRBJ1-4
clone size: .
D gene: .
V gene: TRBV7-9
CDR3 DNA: TGTGCCAGCAGCTTAGAACCGGTAGCCTGGGAAAAACTGTTTTTT
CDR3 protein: CASSLEPVAWEKLFF

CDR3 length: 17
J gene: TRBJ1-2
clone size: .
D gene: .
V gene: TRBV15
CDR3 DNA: TGTGCCACCAGCAGAGATCGAGTCAGGGGCCCTAACTATGGCTACACCTTC
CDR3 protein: CATSRDRVRGPNYGYTF

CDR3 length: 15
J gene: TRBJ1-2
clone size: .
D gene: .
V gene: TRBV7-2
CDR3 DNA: TGTGCCAGCAGCTTAGTAGTCCGGGGTGACTATGGCTACACCTTC
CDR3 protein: CASSLVVRGDYGYTF

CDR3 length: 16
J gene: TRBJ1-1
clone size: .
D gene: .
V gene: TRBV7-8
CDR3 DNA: TGTGCCAGCAGCTTAGGTTTACAGGCCGCGAACACTGAAGCTTTCTTT
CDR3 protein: CASSLGLQAANTEAFF

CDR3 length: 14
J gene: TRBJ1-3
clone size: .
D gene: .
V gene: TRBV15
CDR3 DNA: TGTGCCACCAGCAGGTCCCGAACTGGAAACACCATATATTTT
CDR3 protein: CATSRSRTGNTIYF

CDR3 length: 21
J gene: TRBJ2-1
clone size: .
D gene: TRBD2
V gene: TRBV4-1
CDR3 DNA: TGCGCCAGCAGCCCGGGACTAGCGGGAGGAAAACCCTCGAGGTCCTACAATGAGCAGTTCTTC
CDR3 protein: CASSPGLAGGKPSRSYNEQFF

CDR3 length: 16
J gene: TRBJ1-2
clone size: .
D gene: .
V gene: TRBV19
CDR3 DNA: TGTGCCAGTATCCCAGCCGCGGGGGGAACTAACTATGGCTACACCTTC
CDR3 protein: CASIPAAGGTNYGYTF

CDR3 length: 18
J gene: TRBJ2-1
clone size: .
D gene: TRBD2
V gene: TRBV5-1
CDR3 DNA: TGCGCCAGCAGCTTGGGTGGGACTAGCGGGGGTCCCTACAATGAGCAGTTCTTC
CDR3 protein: CASSLGGTSGGPYNEQFF

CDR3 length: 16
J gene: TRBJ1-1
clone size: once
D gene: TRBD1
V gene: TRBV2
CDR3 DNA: TGTGCCAGCAGCCCCCTGAGTGGACAGGCGAACACTGAAGCTTTCTTT
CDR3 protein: CASSPLSGQANTEAFF

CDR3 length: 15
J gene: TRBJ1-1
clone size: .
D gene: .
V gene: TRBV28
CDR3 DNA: TGTGCCAGCAGTTCCCATTCCCGGGGGAACACTGAAGCTTTCTTT
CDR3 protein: CASSSHSRGNTEAFF

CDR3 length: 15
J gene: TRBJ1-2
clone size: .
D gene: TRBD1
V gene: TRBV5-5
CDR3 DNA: TGTGCCAGCAGCTTGGCCGGGACAGGGCGCTATGGCTACACCTTC
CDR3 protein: CASSLAGTGRYGYTF

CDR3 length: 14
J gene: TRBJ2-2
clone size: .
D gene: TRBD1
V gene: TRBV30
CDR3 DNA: TGTGCCTGGAGCATTACAGGGGGCACCGGGGAGCTGTTTTTT
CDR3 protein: CAWSITGGTGELFF

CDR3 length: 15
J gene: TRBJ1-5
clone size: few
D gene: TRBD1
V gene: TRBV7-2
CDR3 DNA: TGTGCCAGCAGCTTGAGACAGGGGGCAACTCAGCCCCAGCATTTT
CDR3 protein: CASSLRQGATQPQHF

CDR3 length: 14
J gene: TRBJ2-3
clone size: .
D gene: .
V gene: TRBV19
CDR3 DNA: TGTGCCAGTAGCGCGGGCCGGAGCATAGGCTCGCAGTATTTT
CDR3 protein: CASSAGRSIGSQYF

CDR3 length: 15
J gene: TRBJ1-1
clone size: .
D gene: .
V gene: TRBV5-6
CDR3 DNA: TGTGCCAGCAGCTTGGACCAGATGTCGGGGGGTGAAGCTTTCTTT
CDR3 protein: CASSLDQMSGGEAFF

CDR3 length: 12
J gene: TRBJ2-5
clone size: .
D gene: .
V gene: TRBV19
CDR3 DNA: TGTGCCAGTAGTATGTGGGGGGAGACCCAGTACTTC
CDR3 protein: CASSMWGETQYF

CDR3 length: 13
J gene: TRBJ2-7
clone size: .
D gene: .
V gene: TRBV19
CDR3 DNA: TGTGCCAGTAGTATAGGCGTCAGCACCGAGCAGTACTTC
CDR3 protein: CASSIGVSTEQYF

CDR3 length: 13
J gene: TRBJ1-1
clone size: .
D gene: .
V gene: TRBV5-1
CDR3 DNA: TGCGCCAGCAAGGAGGGGATAAACACTGAAGCTTTCTTT
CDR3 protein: CASKEGINTEAFF

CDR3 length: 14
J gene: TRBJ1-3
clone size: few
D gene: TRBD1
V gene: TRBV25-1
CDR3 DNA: TGTGCCAGCGCGGACAGGGGGCTCGGAAACACCATATATTTT
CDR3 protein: CASADRGLGNTIYF

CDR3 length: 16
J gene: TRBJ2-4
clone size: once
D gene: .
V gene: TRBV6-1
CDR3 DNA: TGTGCCAGCAGTGACCCCACGACGACGGCCAAAAACATTCAGTACTTC
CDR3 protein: CASSDPTTTAKNIQYF

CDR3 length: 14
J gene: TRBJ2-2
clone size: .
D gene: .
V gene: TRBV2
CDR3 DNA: TGTGCCAGCAGTGCGAAGGAGGACCCCGGGGAGCTGTTTTTT
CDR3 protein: CASSAKEDPGELFF

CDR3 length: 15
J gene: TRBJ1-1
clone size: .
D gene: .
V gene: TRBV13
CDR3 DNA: TGTGCCAGCAGCTTGACAGGACCTTTGAACACTGAAGCTTTCTTT
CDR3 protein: CASSLTGPLNTEAFF

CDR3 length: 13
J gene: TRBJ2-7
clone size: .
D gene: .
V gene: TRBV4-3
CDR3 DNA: TGCGCCAGCAGCCAAGTGGGGTCCTACGAGCAGTACTTC
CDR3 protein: CASSQVGSYEQYF

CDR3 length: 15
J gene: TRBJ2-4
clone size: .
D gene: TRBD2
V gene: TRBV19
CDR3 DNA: TGTGCCAGTAGCCGCTCCGGGACTAGCTATTACATTCAGTACTTC
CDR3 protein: CASSRSGTSYYIQYF

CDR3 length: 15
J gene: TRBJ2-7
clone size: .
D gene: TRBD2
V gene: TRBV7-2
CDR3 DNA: TGTGCCAGCAGCTCTCCAACGCTAGCGGGAAGTGAGCAGTACTTC
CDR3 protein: CASSSPTLAGSEQYF

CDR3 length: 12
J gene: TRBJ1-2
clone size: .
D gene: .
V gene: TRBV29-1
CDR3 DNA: TGCAGCGTTGATCCAGACTACTATGGCTACACCTTC
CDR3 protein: CSVDPDYYGYTF

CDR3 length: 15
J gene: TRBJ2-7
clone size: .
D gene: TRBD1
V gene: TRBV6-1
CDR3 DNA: TGTGCCAGCAGTGAAGCCGGGACAGCCTCCTACGAGCAGTACTTC
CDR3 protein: CASSEAGTASYEQYF

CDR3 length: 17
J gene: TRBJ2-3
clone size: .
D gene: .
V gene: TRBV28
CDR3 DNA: TGTGCCAGCAGTCCTCCTTCCGGTGGCGGTAGCACAGATACGCAGTATTTT
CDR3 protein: CASSPPSGGGSTDTQYF

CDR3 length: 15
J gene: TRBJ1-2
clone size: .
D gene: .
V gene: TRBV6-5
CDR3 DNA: TGTGCCAGCAGTTACTCGGGGACGGTGGACTATGGCTACACCTTC
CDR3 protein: CASSYSGTVDYGYTF

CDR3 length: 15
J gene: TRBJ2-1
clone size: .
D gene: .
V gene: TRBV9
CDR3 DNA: TGTGCCAGCAGCGCCGCCAGGAGCTCCTACAATGAGCAGTTCTTC
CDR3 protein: CASSAARSSYNEQFF

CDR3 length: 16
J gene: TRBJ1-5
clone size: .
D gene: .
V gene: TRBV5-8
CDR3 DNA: TGTGCCAGCAGCTTGGCCTGGGGGGCGGCAAGTCAGCCCCAGCATTTT
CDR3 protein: CASSLAWGAASQPQHF

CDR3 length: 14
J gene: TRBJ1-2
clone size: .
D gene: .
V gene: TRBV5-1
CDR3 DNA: TGCGCCAGCAGTACTTCAGGCGTGAACTATGGCTACACCTTC
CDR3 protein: CASSTSGVNYGYTF

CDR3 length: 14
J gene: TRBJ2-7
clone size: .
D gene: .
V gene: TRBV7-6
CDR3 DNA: TGTGCCAGCAGCTTAGCCTCTGGGACTTACGAGCAGTACTTC
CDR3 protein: CASSLASGTYEQYF

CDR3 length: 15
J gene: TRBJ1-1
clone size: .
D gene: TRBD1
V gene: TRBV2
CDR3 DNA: TGTGCCAGCAGTGAACGGACAGGGGGAGTTACTGAAGCTTTCTTT
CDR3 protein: CASSERTGGVTEAFF

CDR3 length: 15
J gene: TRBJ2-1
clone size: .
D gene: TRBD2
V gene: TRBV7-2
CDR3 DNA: TGTGCCAGCAGCCACCTCGGGACTAGCATGCGTGAGCAGTTCTTC
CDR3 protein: CASSHLGTSMREQFF

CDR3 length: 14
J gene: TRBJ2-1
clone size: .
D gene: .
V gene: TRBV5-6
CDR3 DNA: TGTGCCAGCAGCTTGGGTGGATTCTACAATGAGCAGTTCTTC
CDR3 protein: CASSLGGFYNEQFF

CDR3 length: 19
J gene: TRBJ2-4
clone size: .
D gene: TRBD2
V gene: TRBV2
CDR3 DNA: TGTGCCAGCAGTGAAAAGGTGCTAGCGGGTGCCCTAGCCAAAAACATTCAGTACTTC
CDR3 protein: CASSEKVLAGALAKNIQYF

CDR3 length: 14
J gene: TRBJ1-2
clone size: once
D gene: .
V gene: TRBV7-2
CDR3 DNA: TGTGCCAGCAGCCCAGAGACCGGGATAGGGGGCTACACCTTC
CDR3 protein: CASSPETGIGGYTF

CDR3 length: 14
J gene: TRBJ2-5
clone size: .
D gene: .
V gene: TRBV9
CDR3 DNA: TGTGCCAGCAGCGTAGAGGGTCCCCCGGGGACCCAGTACTTC
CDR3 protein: CASSVEGPPGTQYF

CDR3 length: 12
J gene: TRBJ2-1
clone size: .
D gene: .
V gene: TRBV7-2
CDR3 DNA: TGTGCCAGCAGGTCCACCAGCAATGAGCAGTTCTTC
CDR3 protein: CASRSTSNEQFF

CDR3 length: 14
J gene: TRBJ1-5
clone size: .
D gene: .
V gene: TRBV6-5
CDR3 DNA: TGTGCCAGCAGTTTTACAGGACCGAATCAGCCCCAGCATTTT
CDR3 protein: CASSFTGPNQPQHF

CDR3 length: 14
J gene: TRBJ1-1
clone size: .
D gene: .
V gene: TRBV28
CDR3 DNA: TGTGCCAGCAGTTTAGGCGGTAGCGGTACTGAAGCTTTCTTT
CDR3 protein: CASSLGGSGTEAFF

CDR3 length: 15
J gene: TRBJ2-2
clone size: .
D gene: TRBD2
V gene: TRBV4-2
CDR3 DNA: TGTGCCAGCAGCCCCCCTAAGCGGGAAACCGGGGAGCTGTTTTTT
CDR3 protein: CASSPPKRETGELFF

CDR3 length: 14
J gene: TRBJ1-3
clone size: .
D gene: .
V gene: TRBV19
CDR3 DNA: TGTGCCAGTGAGGACGGGAGCTCTGGAAACACCATATATTTT
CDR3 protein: CASEDGSSGNTIYF

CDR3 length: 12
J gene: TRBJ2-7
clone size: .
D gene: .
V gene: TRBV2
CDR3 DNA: TGTGCCAGCAGTGAAAGTCCGTACGAGCAGTACTTC
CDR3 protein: CASSESPYEQYF

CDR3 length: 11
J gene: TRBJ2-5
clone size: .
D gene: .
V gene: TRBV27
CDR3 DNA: TGTGCCAGCAGCCACAGGGAGACCCAGTACTTC
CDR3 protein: CASSHRETQYF

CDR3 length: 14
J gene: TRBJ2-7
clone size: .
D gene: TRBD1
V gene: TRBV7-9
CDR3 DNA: TGTGCCAGCAGCTACGACAGGGGGCCTGCCGAGCAGTACTTC
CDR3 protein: CASSYDRGPAEQYF

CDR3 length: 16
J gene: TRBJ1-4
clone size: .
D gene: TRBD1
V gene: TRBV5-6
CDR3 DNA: TGTGCCAGCAGCCCCTCAGGGGGATCGGCTAATGAAAAACTGTTTTTT
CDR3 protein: CASSPSGGSANEKLFF

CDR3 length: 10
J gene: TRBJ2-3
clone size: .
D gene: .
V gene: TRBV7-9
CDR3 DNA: TGTGCCAGCAGCCGAAGTACGCAGTATTTT
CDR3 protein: CASSRSTQYF

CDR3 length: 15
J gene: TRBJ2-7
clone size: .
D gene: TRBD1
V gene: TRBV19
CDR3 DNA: TGTGCCAGTAGTATCGGACAGGGGGCGAAAGACGAGCAGTACTTC
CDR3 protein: CASSIGQGAKDEQYF

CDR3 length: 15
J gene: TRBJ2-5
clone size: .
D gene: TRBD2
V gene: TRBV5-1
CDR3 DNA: TGCGCCAGCAGCTTAGCGGGAGTCCTCCATGAGACCCAGTACTTC
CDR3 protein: CASSLAGVLHETQYF